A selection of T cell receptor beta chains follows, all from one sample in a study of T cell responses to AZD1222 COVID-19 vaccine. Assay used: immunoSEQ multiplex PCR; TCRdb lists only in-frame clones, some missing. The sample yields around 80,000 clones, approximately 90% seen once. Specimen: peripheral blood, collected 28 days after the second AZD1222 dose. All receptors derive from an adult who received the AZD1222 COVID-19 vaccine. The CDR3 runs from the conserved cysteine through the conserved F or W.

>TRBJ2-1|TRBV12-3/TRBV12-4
CASSSTISEQFF
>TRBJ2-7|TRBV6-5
CASSTTSEVEQYF
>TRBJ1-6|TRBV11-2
CASSLGAGFNSPLHF
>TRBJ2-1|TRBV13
CASSANNEQFF
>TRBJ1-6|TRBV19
CASSIYAPSSYNSPLHF
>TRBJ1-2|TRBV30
CAWSVARGNYGYTF
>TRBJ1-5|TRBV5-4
CASSLGPRTGTNQPQHF
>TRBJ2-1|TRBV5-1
CASSLGGAVSYNEQFF
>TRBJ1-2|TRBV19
CASKTGTGGDVRGYTF
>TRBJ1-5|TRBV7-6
CASSLGGPGIQSNQPQHF
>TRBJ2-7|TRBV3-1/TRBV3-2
CASSQTQGHRSYEQYF
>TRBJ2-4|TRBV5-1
CASSLDLTGAAKNIQYF
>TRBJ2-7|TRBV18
CASSPRREQYEQYF
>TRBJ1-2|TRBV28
CASSPPGPQGYGYTF
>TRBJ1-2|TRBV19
CASSPHTTPRGGQGRGYTF
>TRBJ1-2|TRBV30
CAWSGGRGQDYGYTF
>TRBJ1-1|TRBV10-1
CASSKDRVFTEAFF
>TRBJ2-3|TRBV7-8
CASSLEGQGFNTQYF